The T cell receptor (beta chain) described here comes from a study of human T cells and chemical hapten exposure. The CDR3 contains 15 residues. From germline, CDR1 is SNHLY and CDR2 FYNNEI. The V gene end was trimmed by 6 bases and the J gene end by 4 bases; junction bases not matched to a gene: 5. Time point defined: patch test 2, 6 weeks after DPC sensitization. As to treatment: therapeutic diphenylcyclopropenone sensitization with weekly scalp DPC. TCRdb analysed the RACE reads with MiXCR anew, one entry per CDR3 protein. The sample records some 100,000 distinct CDR3 sequences, roughly a tenth being singletons.

The chain uses TRBV2 and TRBJ2-1; TRBD2 matches at 11 bases. The clonotype comes from a woman aged 40 to 50 with alopecia areata. Some clones in this sample may be carry-over from other donors' samples. Sequences were derived from whole blood, sampled in connection with sensitization to the hapten diphenylcyclopropenone (DPC). The CDR3 nucleotides read TGTGCCAGCAGCGCCGGGACTAGCGGTTACAATGAGCAGTTCTTC. Its translation: CASSAGTSGYNEQFF.